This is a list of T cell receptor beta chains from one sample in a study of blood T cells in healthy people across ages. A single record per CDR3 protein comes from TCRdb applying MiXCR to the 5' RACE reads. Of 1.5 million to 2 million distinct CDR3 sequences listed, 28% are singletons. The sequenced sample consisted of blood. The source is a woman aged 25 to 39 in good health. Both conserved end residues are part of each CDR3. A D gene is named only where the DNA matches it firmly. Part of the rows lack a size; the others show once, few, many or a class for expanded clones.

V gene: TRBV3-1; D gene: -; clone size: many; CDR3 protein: CASSPAPVANNEQFF
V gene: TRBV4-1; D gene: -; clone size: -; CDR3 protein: CASSQDQVPNSPLHF
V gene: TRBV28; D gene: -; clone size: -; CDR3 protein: CASSLSSIGMQGYGYTF
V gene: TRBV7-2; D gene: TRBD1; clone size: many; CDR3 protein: CASSSGTGKETQYF
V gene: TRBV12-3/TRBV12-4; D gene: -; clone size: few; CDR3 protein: CASSPPSGAEHGDTQYF
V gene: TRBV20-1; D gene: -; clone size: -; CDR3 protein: CSASWQEGNTIYF
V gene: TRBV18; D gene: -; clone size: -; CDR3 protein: CASSPFQRAQSPLHF
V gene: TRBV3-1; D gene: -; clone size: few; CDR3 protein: CASSQGVFGETQYF
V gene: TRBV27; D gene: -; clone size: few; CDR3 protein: CASSGGNEPSTDTQYF
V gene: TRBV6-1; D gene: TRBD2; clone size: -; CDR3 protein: CASSDPSLAGASYEQFF
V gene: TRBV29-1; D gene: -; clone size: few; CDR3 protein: CSVEEGLDEQFF
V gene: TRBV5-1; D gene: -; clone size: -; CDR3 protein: CASSFLGTENTEAFF
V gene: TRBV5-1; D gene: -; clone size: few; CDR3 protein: CASSHKGNIQYF
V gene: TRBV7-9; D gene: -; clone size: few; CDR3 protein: CASSTGLPETQYF
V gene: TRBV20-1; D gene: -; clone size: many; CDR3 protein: CSARDRGGGYTF
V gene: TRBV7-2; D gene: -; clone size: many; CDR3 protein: CASSLAVHEQYF
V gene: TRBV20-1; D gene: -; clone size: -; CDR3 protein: CSAESGDTIYF
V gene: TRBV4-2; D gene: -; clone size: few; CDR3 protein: CASSRRVAQLNTEAFF
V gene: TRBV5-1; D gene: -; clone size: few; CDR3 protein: CASSLAGTSYYEQYF
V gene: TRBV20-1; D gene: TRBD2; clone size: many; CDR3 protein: CSAPGGGGWSYEQYF
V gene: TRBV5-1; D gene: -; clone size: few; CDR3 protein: CASSMGMNTEAFF
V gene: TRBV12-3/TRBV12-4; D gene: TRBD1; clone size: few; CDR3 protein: CASSEDRVHHEQYF
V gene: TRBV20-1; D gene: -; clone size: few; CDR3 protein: CSASGGNTDTQYF
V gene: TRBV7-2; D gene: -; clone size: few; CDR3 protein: CASRSSRGDTEAFF
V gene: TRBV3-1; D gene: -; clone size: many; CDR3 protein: CASSQRDNEQFF
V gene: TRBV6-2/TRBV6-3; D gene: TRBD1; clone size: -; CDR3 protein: CASTYRQGTIEQYF
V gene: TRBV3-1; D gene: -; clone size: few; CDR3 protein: CASSLHRGDTQYF
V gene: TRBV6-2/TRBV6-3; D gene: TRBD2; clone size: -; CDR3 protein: CASSYGLAGGRETQYF
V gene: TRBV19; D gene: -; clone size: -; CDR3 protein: CASSPINRGGTGELFF
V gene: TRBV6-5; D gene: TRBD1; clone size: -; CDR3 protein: CASSTAGGKTEAFF
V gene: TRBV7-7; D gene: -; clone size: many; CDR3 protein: CASSLGQYKETQYF
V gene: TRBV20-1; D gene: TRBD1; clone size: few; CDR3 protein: CSAVARQGYHEQYF
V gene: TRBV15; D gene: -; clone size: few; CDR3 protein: CATSRDRGVGEKLFF
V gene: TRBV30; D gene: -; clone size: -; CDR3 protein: CAWSTDRGNQPQHF
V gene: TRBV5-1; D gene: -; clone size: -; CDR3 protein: CASSLGGGDNQSQHF
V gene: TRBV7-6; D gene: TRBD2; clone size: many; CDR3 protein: CASSKTSGVYNEQFF
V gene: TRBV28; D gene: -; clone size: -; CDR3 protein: CASSETGTSGTDTQYF
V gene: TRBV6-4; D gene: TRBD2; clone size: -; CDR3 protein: CASLIGRFGAYPYF
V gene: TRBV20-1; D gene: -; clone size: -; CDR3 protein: CSARVARGSHTGELFF